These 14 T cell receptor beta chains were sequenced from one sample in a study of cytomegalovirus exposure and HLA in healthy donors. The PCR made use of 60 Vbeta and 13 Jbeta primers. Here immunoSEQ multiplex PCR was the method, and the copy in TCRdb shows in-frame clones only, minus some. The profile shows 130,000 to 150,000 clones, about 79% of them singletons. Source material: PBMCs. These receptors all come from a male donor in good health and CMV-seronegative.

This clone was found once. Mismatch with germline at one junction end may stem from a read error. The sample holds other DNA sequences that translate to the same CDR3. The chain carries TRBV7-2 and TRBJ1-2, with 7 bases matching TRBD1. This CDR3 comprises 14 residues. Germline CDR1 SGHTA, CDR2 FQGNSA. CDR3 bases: TGCGCCAGCAGCCCCCCAGGGGGGCCCTATGGCTACACCTTC. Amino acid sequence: CASSPPGGPYGYTF.

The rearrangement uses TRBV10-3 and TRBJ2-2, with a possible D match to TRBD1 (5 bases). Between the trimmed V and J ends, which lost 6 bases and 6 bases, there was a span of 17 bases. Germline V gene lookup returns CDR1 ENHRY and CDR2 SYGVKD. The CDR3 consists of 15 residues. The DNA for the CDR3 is TGTGCCATCAGCCCAGGGCCCAAGGATCCCGGGGAGCTGTTTTTT. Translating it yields CAISPGPKDPGELFF.

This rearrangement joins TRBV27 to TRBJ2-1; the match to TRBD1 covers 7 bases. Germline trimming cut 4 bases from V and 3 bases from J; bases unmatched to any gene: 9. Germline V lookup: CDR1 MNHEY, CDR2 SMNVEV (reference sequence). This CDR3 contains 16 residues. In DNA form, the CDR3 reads TGTGCCAGCAGTTGGAAACAGGGGACCCTCTACAATGAGCAGTTCTTC. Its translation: CASSWKQGTLYNEQFF.

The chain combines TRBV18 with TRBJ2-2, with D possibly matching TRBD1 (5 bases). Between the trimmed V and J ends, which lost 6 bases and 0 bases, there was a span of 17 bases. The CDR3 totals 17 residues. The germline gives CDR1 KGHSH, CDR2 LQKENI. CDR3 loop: CASSTFHDSANTGELFF. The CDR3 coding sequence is TGTGCCAGCTCGACATTTCATGACAGCGCGAACACCGGGGAGCTGTTTTTT. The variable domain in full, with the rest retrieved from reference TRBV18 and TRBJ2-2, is NAGVMQNPRHLVRRRGQEARLRCSPMKGHSHVYWYRQLPEEGLKFMVYLQKENIIDESGMPKERFSAEFPKEGPSILRIQQVVRGDSAAYFCASSTFHDSANTGELFFGEGSRLTVL.

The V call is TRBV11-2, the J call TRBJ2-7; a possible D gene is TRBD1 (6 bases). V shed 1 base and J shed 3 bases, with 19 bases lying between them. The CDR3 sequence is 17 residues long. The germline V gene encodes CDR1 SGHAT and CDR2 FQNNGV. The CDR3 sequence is CASSLARGRGRGYEQYF. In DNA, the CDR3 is TGTGCCAGCAGCTTAGCTCGGGGCAGGGGACGAGGCTACGAGCAGTACTTC.

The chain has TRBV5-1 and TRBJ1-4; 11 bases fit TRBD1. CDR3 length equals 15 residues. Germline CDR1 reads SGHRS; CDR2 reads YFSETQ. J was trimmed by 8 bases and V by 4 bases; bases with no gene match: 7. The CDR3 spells CASSPWTGGDEKLFF. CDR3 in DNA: TGCGCCAGCAGCCCATGGACAGGGGGCGACGAAAAACTGTTTTTT.

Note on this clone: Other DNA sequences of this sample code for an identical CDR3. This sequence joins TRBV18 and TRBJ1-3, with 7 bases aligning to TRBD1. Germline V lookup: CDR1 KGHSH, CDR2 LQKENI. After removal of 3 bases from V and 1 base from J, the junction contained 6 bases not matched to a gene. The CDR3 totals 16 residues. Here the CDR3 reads CASSPATGVSGNTIYF. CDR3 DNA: TGTGCCAGCTCACCGGCCACAGGGGTTTCTGGAAACACCATATATTTT.

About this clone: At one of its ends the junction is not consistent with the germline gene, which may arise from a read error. The CDR3 region has the DNA TGTGCCAGCGGCTTACGGGGCACAGATACGCAGTATTTT. Translated, it gives CASGLRGTDTQYF. The chain uses TRBV5-6 and TRBJ2-3; D gene ambiguous. The CDR3 is made up of 13 amino acids. Looked up from germline, CDR1 is SGHDT and CDR2 is YYEEEE.

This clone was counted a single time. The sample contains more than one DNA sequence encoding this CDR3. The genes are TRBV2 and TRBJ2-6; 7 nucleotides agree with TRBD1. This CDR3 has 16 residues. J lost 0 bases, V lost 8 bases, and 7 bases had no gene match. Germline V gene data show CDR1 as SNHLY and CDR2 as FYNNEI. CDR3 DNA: TGTGCCAGCGGGACAGTTACCAGCTCTGGGGCCAACGTCCTGACTTTC. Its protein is CASGTVTSSGANVLTF.

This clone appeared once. The CDR3 DNA reads TGTGCCAGCAGGGCCGGGACAGGGCTGAACACTGAAGCTTTCTTT. This encodes CASRAGTGLNTEAFF. The rearrangement uses TRBV7-9 and TRBJ1-1; 9 positions match TRBD1. The CDR3 totals 15 residues. Germline CDR1 reads SEHNR; CDR2 reads FQNEAQ (reference sequence). The trim removed 6 bases at V and 0 bases at J, leaving 5 bases unmatched.

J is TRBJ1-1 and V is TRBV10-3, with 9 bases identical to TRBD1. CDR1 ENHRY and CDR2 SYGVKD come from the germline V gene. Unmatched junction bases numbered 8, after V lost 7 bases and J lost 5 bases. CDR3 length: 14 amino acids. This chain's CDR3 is CAITRQGVGTEAFF. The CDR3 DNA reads TGTGCCATCACCAGACAGGGGGTAGGTACTGAAGCTTTCTTT.

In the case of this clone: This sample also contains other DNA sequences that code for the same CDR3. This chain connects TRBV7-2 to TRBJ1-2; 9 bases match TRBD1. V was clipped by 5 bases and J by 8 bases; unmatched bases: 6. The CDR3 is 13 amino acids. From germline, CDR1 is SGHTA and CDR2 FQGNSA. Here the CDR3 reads CASSPGTGRGYTF. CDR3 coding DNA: TGTGCCAGCAGCCCAGGGACAGGGCGGGGCTACACCTTC.

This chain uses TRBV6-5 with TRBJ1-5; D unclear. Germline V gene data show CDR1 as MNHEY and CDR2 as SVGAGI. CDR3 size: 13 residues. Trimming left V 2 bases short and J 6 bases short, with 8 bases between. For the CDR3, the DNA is TGTGCCAGCAGTTACCTGGGAGGTCAGCCCCAGCATTTT. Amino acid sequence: CASSYLGGQPQHF.

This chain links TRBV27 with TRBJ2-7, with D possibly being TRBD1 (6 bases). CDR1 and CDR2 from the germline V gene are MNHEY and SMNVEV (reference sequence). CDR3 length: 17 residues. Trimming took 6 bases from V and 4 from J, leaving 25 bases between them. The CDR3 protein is CASSHTTGTPARYEQYF. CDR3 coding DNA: TGTGCCAGCAGCCATACGACCGGGACACCAGCAAGATACGAGCAGTACTTC.